These 25 T cell receptor beta chains came from one sample sequenced in a study of cytomegalovirus exposure and HLA in healthy donors. PCR involved 60 Vbeta and 13 Jbeta primers. Profiled with immunoSEQ multiplex PCR; TCRdb holds only in-frame clones, not every one. The sample holds some 140,000 clones, approximately 8.9% seen once. Sample: PBMCs. Every receptor here comes from a woman aged 40 to 50 in good health and CMV-seropositive.

In nucleotides, the CDR3 is TGTGCCAGCAGTTTAATATCGGGACAGGGCAATTCACCCCTCCACTTT. Protein sequence: CASSLISGQGNSPLHF. The chain links TRBV27 to TRBJ1-6, with 9 nucleotides matching TRBD1. CDR1 is MNHEY and CDR2 is SMNVEV in the germline V gene (reference sequence). J lost 7 bases, V lost 2 bases, and 6 bases had no gene match. This CDR3 comprises 16 residues.

Only a few counts were recorded for this clone. The V call is TRBV5-3, the J call TRBJ1-6; D gene unclear. TRBV5-3 is given ORF status, its function remaining uncertain. This CDR3 has 21 residues. Trimming took off 4 bases at V and 0 bases at J, with 26 bases between the two ends. The CDR3 is CARSPFLPGQIPISYNSPLHF. CDR3 DNA: TGTGCCAGAAGCCCCTTTCTCCCTGGGCAGATTCCTATCTCCTATAATTCACCCCTCCACTTT.

This chain uses TRBV14 with TRBJ1-4; no reliable D call. This CDR3 contains 18 residues. Germline V CDR1 and CDR2: SGHDN, FVKESK. V lost 0 bases and J 0 bases, leaving 14 bases between the germline ends. CDR3 protein: CASSQDWREISTNEKLFF. CDR3 bases: TGTGCCAGCAGCCAAGATTGGAGGGAGATCTCAACTAATGAAAAACTGTTTTTT. The full variable domain, in which reference TRBV14 and TRBJ1-4 provide the parts outside the CDR3, is EAGVTQFPSHSVIEKGQTVTLRCDPISGHDNLYWYRRVMGKEIKFLLHFVKESKQDESGMPNNRFLAERTGGTYSTLKVQPAELEDSGVYFCASSQDWREISTNEKLFFGSGTQLSVL.

CDR3 DNA: TGTGCCATCAGTGAGCGGCAGGGGCCCCACGAGCAGTACTTC. This gives the protein CAISERQGPHEQYF. This chain uses TRBV10-3 with TRBJ2-7; TRBD1 is a possible D gene (6 bases). Trimming removed 2 bases at V and 5 bases at J, with 13 bases between. This CDR3 spans 14 amino acids. Germline loops: CDR1 ENHRY, CDR2 SYGVKD.

The rearrangement joins TRBV7-2 to TRBJ1-2, with D possibly being TRBD1 (6 bases). CDR1 SGHTA and CDR2 FQGNSA come from the germline V gene. Trimming removed 2 bases from V and 4 bases from J, with 23 bases in between. The CDR3 contains 18 residues. This chain's CDR3 is CASSLSLERGGVRYGYTF. CDR3 DNA sequence: TGTGCCAGCAGCTTATCACTGGAGAGGGGGGGGGTTCGCTATGGCTACACCTTC.

The chain employs TRBV11-3 and TRBJ2-3; 11 bases line up with TRBD2. The CDR3 is made up of 15 amino acids. Germline CDR1 SGHNT, CDR2 YENEEA. The V gene end was trimmed by 4 bases and the J gene end by 6 bases; junction bases not matched to a gene: 6. CDR3 nucleotide sequence: TGTGCCAGCAGCTCCGGGACTAGCGGTCCGGATACGCAGTATTTT. Its protein is CASSSGTSGPDTQYF.

Only a few counts were recorded for this clone. The gene calls are TRBV7-2 and TRBJ2-5, with a weak D call TRBD2 (6 bases). With 4 bases removed from V and 1 base from J, the gap between germline ends came to 13 bases. The CDR3 is 15 residues long. Germline CDR1 reads SGHTA; CDR2 reads FQGNSA. CDR3 sequence: CASSSRGGAQETQYF. CDR3 bases: TGTGCCAGCAGCTCAAGAGGCGGGGCCCAAGAGACCCAGTACTTC. Complete variable domain (other parts from reference TRBV7-2 and TRBJ2-5): GAGVSQSPSNKVTEKGKDVELRCDPISGHTALYWYRQSLGQGLEFLIYFQGNSAPDKSGLPSDRFSAERTGGSVSTLTIQRTQQEDSAVYLCASSSRGGAQETQYFGPGTRLLVL.

The chain links TRBV12-5 to TRBJ2-7, with 9 bases aligning to TRBD1. The J segment lost 3 bases and the V segment lost 0 bases, leaving 9 bases of the junction unmatched. Germline CDR1 and CDR2: LGHNT and FRNRAP. The CDR3 loop spans 17 amino acids. DNA for the CDR3: TGTGCTAGTGGTTTGGTACTGGGGACAGGGACTATCTACGAGCAGTACTTC. Translated, it gives CASGLVLGTGTIYEQYF. Looking up the rest from reference TRBV12-5 and TRBJ2-7 gives the full variable domain: DARVTQTPRHKVTEMGQEVTMRCQPILGHNTVFWYRQTMMQGLELLAYFRNRAPLDDSGMPKDRFSAEMPDATLATLKIQPSEPRDSAVYFCASGLVLGTGTIYEQYFGPGTRLTVT.

The chain carries TRBV5-1 and TRBJ2-5; possible D gene TRBD1, 6 bases. The V gene lost 4 bases and the J gene lost 2 bases, with 12 bases spanning the gap. Germline V lookup: CDR1 SGHRS, CDR2 YFSETQ. The CDR3 spans 14 residues. The CDR3 DNA sequence: TGCGCCAGCAGCCGAAGCGACAGGCAAGAGACCCAGTACTTC. The encoded protein is CASSRSDRQETQYF.

V and J are TRBV19 and TRBJ2-3, with a tentative D call TRBD2 (5 bases). The germline V gene has CDR1 LNHDA and CDR2 SQIVND (reference sequence). Deletions cut 5 bases from V and 2 bases from J, with 14 bases between. This CDR3 is built from 15 residues. The CDR3 loop is CASSPRGALTDTQYF. The CDR3, as DNA: TGTGCCAGTAGTCCCCGGGGTGCTCTCACAGATACGCAGTATTTT.

This clone was detected only a few times. V usage is TRBV5-4 and J usage is TRBJ1-6; D is undetermined. V was pared by 0 bases and J by 0 bases, with 13 bases between. CDR3 size: 18 residues. CDR1 and CDR2 from the germline V gene are SGHNT and YYREEE (reference sequence). The CDR3 spells CASSLDRSLSSYNSPLHF. The DNA of the CDR3 is TGTGCCAGCAGCTTGGACAGAAGCTTGAGCTCCTATAATTCACCCCTCCACTTT. The whole variable domain, remainder taken from reference TRBV5-4 and TRBJ1-6, is ETGVTQSPTHLIKTRGQQVTLRCSSQSGHNTVSWYQQALGQGPQFIFQYYREEENGRGNFPPRFSGLQFPNYSSELNVNALELDDSALYLCASSLDRSLSSYNSPLHFGNGTRLTVT.

The rearrangement uses TRBV19 and TRBJ2-3, with unresolved D. The germline V and J ends were trimmed by 1 base and 5 bases, with 4 bases remaining between them. The germline V gene encodes CDR1 LNHDA and CDR2 SQIVND (reference sequence). The CDR3 totals 12 residues. CDR3 region: CASSIALDTQYF. The CDR3 DNA reads as TGTGCCAGTAGTATAGCCCTAGATACGCAGTATTTT.

This sequence joins TRBV5-4 and TRBJ2-2, with TRBD1 matching over 8 bases. Trimming cost V 3 bases and J 1 base; bases outside gene matches: 2. Looked up from germline, CDR1 is SGHNT and CDR2 is YYREEE (reference sequence). The CDR3 runs 15 residues. CDR3 protein: CASSSGQVNTGELFF. CDR3 in DNA: TGTGCCAGCAGCTCGGGACAGGTGAACACCGGGGAGCTGTTTTTT.

This clone has more than one count but fewer than ten. The chain carries TRBV7-2 and TRBJ1-3, with D unclear. V lost 4 bases, J lost 3 bases, and 7 bases lay in between. Germline V lookup: CDR1 SGHTA, CDR2 FQGNSA. The CDR3 runs to 13 residues. The CDR3 reads CASSSEHGNTIYF. CDR3 bases: TGTGCCAGCAGCTCCGAACATGGAAACACCATATATTTT.

This clone was found a few times. This chain links TRBV2 with TRBJ2-5, with a tentative D call TRBD2 (6 bases). The CDR3 sequence is 15 residues long. CDR1 and CDR2 (germline): SNHLY, FYNNEI. V was clipped by 5 bases and J by 0 bases, with 13 bases between them. CDR3 sequence: CASSPGATYQETQYF. The CDR3 bases are TGTGCCAGCAGTCCGGGAGCTACTTACCAAGAGACCCAGTACTTC. The full variable domain, completed using reference TRBV2 and TRBJ2-5, is EPEVTQTPSHQVTQMGQEVILRCVPISNHLYFYWYRQILGQKVEFLVSFYNNEISEKSEIFDDQFSVERPDGSNFTLKIRSTKLEDSAMYFCASSPGATYQETQYFGPGTRLLVL.

The chain uses TRBV11-2 and TRBJ2-3; D might be TRBD1 (6 bases). The V gene's germline CDR1 is SGHAT and CDR2 FQNNGV. CDR3 length equals 15 residues. The ends were cut back, 6 bases at V and 1 base at J, with 14 bases in the middle. The CDR3 here is CASSQGTGRTDTQYF. The CDR3 DNA follows: TGTGCCAGCAGTCAGGGGACGGGACGCACAGATACGCAGTATTTT.

The chain employs TRBV27 and TRBJ1-1; D is possibly TRBD1 (5 bases). The CDR3 is made up of 14 amino acids. Trimming took off 6 bases at V and 0 bases at J, with 11 bases between the two ends. Germline lookup yields CDR1 MNHEY and CDR2 SMNVEV (reference sequence). The CDR3 DNA reads TGTGCCAGCAGCCGGAAGGGGCTGAACACTGAAGCTTTCTTT. This sequence encodes CASSRKGLNTEAFF.

This clone showed up just a few times. The chain is built from TRBV25-1 and TRBJ2-7, with 8 bases fitting TRBD1. Germline V gives CDR1 MGHDK, CDR2 SYGVNS. J lost 2 bases, V lost 4 bases, and 4 bases had no gene match. This CDR3 comprises 14 residues. The CDR3 protein is CASSVGTGPYEQYF. CDR3 in DNA: TGTGCCAGCAGTGTAGGGACAGGACCCTACGAGCAGTACTTC.

The rearrangement joins TRBV4-1 to TRBJ1-1, with TRBD1 matching over 9 bases. The CDR3 runs 16 residues. V lost 5 bases and J lost 6; bases outside the gene matches: 13. CDR1 is MGHRA and CDR2 is YSYEKL in the germline V gene. The CDR3 DNA reads as TGCGCCAGCAGCGAAAGGTCAGGGACAGGGTTCGCTGAAGCTTTCTTT. Translation gives CASSERSGTGFAEAFF.

V is TRBV29-1 and J is TRBJ2-1; TRBD1 matches 8 bases. The length of the CDR3 is 14 residues. Unmatched junction bases numbered 5, after V lost 3 bases and J lost 4 bases. Germline V gene lookup returns CDR1 SQVTM and CDR2 ANQGSEA. The CDR3 DNA follows: TGCAGCGTTGACCCGGGACAGGTTTACAATGAGCAGTTCTTC. Amino acids: CSVDPGQVYNEQFF.

This clone was observed a handful of times. V is TRBV2 and J is TRBJ2-2; tentatively, D is TRBD1 (5 bases). CDR1 is SNHLY and CDR2 is FYNNEI in the germline V gene. The CDR3 has 14 amino acids. Trimming took off 2 bases at V and 1 base at J, with 5 bases between the two ends. The CDR3 DNA follows: TGTGCCAGCAGTGAACAGGGGAACACCGGGGAGCTGTTTTTT. The encoded protein is CASSEQGNTGELFF.

This clone has a handful of counts. V is TRBV4-3 and J is TRBJ1-2, with D perhaps matching TRBD1 (6 bases). The CDR3 spans 15 residues. Per germline, CDR1 LGHNA and CDR2 YSLEER. Between the trimmed V and J ends, which lost 0 bases and 6 bases, there was a span of 14 bases. The chain's CDR3 is CASSQDPLTGNGYTF. The CDR3 DNA reads TGCGCCAGCAGCCAAGACCCATTGACAGGCAATGGCTACACCTTC.

The chain carries TRBV5-1 and TRBJ2-1; TRBD2 aligns across 10 bases. CDR1 is SGHRS, CDR2 YFSETQ, per germline. V shed 0 bases, J shed 0 bases, and the junction held 0 bases outside the gene matches. This CDR3 spans 16 amino acids. The CDR3 spells CASSLASGSSYNEQFF. In DNA form, the CDR3 reads TGCGCCAGCAGCTTGGCTAGCGGGAGCTCCTACAATGAGCAGTTCTTC.

The chain joins TRBV11-2 to TRBJ2-2; 7 bases fit TRBD1. This CDR3 region has 16 residues. The junction had 10 bases not matched to a gene; V was cut back by 5 bases and J by 4 bases. Germline loops: CDR1 SGHAT, CDR2 FQNNGV. CDR3 nucleotide sequence: TGTGCCAGCAGCCCCACCCGACAGGGCATCACCGGGGAGCTGTTTTTT. Its protein product is CASSPTRQGITGELFF. Supplemented by reference TRBV11-2 and TRBJ2-2, the full variable domain reads EAGVAQSPRYKIIEKRQSVAFWCNPISGHATLYWYQQILGQGPKLLIQFQNNGVVDDSQLPKDRFSAERLKGVDSTLKIQPAKLEDSAVYLCASSPTRQGITGELFFGEGSRLTVL.

Details on this clone: Distinct nucleotide sequences in the sample also encode this CDR3. The V gene is TRBV29-1, the J gene TRBJ2-3; D unclear. The V end lost 3 bases, the J end lost 3 bases, and 4 bases lay between the germline ends. CDR3 length: 11 amino acids. Germline CDR1 and CDR2: SQVTM and ANQGSEA. In DNA form, the CDR3 reads TGCAGCGTTGATCTGACAGATACGCAGTATTTT. It is translated as CSVDLTDTQYF.